The clone carrying this TCR beta chain was detected many times. This sample is part of a study of blood T cell repertoires in COVID-19. The overall study: The study drew acute and convalescent COVID-19 samples from the United States, Italy and Spain. PBMCs, B-cell-depleted T cells, or T cells were the source of the cDNA or gDNA that made up the material.

Original handling: Researchers report that nucleated cell counts were estimated from reference gene primer amplification. Measured with immunoSEQ multiplex PCR; TCRdb has only the in-frame clones, and not every one. That table furnishes V, J and clone size, whereas the DNA furnished D and trimming. Here the sample spans about 110,000 clones, less than 85% being singletons. The sample consisted of peripheral blood. This clonotype originated in a woman in her forties with acute or convalescent COVID-19.

In DNA, the CDR3 is TGTGCCAGCAGCGACACTCTCAACTATGGCTACACCTTC. It yields the protein CASSDTLNYGYTF. The genes are TRBV25-1 and TRBJ1-2; D gene uncertain. Germline V gene data show CDR1 as MGHDK and CDR2 as SYGVNS. V lost 6 bases and J lost 2, with 10 bases in between. The CDR3 length is 13 residues.